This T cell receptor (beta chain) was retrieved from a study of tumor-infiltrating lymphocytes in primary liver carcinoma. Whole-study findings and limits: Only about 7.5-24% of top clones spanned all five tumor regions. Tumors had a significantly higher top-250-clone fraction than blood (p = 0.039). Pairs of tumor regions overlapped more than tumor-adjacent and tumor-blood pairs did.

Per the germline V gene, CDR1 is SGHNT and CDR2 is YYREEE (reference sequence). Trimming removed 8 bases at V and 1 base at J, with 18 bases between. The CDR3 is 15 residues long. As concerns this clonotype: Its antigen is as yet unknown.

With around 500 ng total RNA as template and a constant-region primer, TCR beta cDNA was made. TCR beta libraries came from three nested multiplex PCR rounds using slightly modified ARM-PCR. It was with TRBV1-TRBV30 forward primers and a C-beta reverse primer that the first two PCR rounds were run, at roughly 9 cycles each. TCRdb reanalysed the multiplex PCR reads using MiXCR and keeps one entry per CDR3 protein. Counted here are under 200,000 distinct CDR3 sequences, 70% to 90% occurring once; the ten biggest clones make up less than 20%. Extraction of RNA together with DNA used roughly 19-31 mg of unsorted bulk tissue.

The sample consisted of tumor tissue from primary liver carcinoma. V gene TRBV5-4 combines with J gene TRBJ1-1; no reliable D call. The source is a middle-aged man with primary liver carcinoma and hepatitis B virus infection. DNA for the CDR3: TGTGCCAGTAGCACGCCCTCGGGTAAGAACACTGAAGCTTTCTTT. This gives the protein CASSTPSGKNTEAFF.